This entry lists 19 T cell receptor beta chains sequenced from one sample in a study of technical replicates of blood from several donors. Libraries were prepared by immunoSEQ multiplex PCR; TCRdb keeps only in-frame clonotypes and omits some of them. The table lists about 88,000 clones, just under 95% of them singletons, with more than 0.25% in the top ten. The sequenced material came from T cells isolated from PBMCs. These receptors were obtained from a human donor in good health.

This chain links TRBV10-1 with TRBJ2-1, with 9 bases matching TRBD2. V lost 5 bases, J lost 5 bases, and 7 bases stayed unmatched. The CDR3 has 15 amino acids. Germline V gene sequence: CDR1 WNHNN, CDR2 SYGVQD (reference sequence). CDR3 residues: CASSLIAGDHNEQFF. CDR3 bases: TGCGCCAGCAGTCTAATAGCGGGAGACCACAATGAGCAGTTCTTC.

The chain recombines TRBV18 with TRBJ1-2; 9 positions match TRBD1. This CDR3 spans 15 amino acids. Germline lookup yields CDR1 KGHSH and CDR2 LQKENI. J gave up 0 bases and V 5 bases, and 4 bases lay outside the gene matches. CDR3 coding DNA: TGTGCCAGCTCAGCTAACAGGGGGCCTAACTATGGCTACACCTTC. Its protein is CASSANRGPNYGYTF.

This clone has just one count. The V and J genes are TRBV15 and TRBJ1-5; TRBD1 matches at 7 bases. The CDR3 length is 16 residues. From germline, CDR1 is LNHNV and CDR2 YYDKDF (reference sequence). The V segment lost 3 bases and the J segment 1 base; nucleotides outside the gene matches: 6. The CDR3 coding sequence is TGTGCCACCAGCAGGTTCGGGACAGCAAGCAATCAGCCCCAGCATTTT. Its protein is CATSRFGTASNQPQHF.

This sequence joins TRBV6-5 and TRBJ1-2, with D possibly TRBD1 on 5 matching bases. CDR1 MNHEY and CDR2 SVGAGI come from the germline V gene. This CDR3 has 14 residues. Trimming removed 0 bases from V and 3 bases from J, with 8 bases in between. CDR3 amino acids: CASSYSWGDYGYTF. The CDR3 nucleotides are TGTGCCAGCAGTTACTCGTGGGGGGACTATGGCTACACCTTC.

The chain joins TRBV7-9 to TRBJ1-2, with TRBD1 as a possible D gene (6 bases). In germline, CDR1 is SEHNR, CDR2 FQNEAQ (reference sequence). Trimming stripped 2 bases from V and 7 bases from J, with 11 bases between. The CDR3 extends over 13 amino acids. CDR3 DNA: TGTGCCAGCAGCTTAAATCAGGGGCTTGGCTACACCTTC. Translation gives CASSLNQGLGYTF. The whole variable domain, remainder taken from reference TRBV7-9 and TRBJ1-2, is DTGVSQNPRHKITKRGQNVTFRCDPISEHNRLYWYRQTLGQGPEFLTYFQNEAQLEKSRLLSDRFSAERPKGSFSTLEIQRTEQGDSAMYLCASSLNQGLGYTFGSGTRLTVV.

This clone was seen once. CDR3 DNA: TGTGCCAGCAGCTTATTCGGGGGTACCCAGTACTTC. Protein: CASSLFGGTQYF. This rearrangement joins TRBV13 to TRBJ2-5, with D maybe TRBD2 (6 bases). The germline gives CDR1 PRHDT, CDR2 FYEKMQ (reference sequence). V lost 2 bases, J lost 8 bases, and 9 bases lay in between. The CDR3 has 12 residues.

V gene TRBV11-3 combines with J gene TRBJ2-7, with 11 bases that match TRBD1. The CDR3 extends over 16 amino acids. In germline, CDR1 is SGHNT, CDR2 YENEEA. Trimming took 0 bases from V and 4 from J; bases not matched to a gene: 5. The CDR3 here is CASSLEGTGGGYEQYF. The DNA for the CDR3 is TGTGCCAGCAGCTTAGAGGGGACAGGGGGGGGATACGAGCAGTACTTC.

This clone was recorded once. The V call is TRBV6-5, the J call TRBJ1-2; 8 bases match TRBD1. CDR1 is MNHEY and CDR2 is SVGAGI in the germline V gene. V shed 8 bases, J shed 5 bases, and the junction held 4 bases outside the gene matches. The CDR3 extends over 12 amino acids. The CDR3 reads CASWTGFYGYTF. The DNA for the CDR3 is TGTGCCAGCTGGACAGGGTTTTATGGCTACACCTTC.

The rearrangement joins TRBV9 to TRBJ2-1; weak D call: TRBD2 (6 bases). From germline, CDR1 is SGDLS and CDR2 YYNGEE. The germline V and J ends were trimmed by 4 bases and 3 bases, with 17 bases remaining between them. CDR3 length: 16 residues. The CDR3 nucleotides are TGTGCCAGCAGCCCCCAAGGGCGGGACCTCTACAATGAGCAGTTCTTC. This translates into CASSPQGRDLYNEQFF. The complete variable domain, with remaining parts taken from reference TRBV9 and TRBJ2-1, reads DSGVTQTPKHLITATGQRVTLRCSPRSGDLSVYWYQQSLDQGLQFLIQYYNGEERAKGNILERFSAQQFPDLHSELNLSSLELGDSALYFCASSPQGRDLYNEQFFGPGTRLTVL.

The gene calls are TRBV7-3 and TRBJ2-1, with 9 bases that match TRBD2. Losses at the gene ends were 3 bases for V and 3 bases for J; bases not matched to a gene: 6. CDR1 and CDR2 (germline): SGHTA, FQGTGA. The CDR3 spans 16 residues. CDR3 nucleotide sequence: TGTGCCAGCAGCTTGGTAGCGGGGGCTAACTACAATGAGCAGTTCTTC. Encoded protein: CASSLVAGANYNEQFF.

The CDR3 spells CASSVGLEGSTQYF. The DNA of the CDR3 is TGTGCCAGCAGCGTAGGACTAGAGGGATCGACCCAGTACTTC. The chain carries TRBV9 and TRBJ2-5; the D gene is possibly TRBD2 (6 bases). V lost 0 bases and J lost 7, with 13 bases in between. The V gene's germline CDR1 is SGDLS and CDR2 YYNGEE. There are 14 residues in the CDR3.

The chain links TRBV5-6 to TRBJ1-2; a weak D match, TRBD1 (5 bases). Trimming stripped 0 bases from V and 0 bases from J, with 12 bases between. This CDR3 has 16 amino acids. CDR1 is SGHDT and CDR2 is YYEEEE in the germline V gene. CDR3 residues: CASSLGGGRTNYGYTF. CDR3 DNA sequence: TGTGCCAGCAGCTTGGGGGGCGGACGGACTAACTATGGCTACACCTTC.

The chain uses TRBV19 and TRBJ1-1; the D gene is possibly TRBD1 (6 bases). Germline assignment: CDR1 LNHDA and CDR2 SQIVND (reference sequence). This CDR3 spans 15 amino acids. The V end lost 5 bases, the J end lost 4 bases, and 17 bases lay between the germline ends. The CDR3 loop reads CASSPIRGGSTEAFF. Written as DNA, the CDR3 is TGTGCCAGTAGTCCTATTCGAGGGGGAAGCACTGAAGCTTTCTTT.

This chain's CDR3 is CASSHPTGQSYEQYF. For the CDR3, the DNA is TGCGCCAGCAGCCACCCGACAGGTCAATCCTACGAGCAGTACTTC. V gene TRBV4-1 combines with J gene TRBJ2-7; D might be TRBD1 (6 bases). The CDR3 length is 15 residues. Trimming cost V 3 bases and J 1 base, with 13 bases left between them. Looked up from germline, CDR1 is MGHRA and CDR2 is YSYEKL.

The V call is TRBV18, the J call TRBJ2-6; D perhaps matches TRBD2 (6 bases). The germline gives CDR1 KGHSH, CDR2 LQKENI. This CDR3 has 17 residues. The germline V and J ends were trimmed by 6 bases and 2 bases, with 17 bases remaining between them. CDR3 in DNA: TGTGCCAGCTCCATCGCAGGGAGGATCACTGGGGCCAACGTCCTGACTTTC. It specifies CASSIAGRITGANVLTF.

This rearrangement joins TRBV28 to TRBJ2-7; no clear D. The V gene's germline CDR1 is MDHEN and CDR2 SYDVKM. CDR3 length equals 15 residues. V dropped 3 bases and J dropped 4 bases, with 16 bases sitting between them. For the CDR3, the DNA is TGTGCCAGCAGTTTTCACAGTTCCTTTCCATACGAGCAGTACTTC. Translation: CASSFHSSFPYEQYF.

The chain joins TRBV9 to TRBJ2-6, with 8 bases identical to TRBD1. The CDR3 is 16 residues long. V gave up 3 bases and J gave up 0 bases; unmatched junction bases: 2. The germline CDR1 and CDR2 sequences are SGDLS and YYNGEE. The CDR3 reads CASSADRVSGANVLTF. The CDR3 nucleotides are TGTGCCAGCAGCGCGGACAGGGTCTCTGGGGCCAACGTCCTGACTTTC.

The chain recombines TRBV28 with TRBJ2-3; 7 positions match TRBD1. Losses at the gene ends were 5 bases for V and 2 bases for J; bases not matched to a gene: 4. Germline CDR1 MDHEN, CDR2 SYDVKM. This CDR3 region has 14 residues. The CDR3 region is CASSPGTATDTQYF. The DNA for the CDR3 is TGTGCCAGCAGTCCCGGGACAGCCACAGATACGCAGTATTTT.

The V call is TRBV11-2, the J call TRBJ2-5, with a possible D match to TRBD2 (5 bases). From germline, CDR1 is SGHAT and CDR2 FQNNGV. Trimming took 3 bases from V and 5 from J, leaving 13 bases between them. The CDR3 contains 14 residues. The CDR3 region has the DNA TGTGCCAGCAGCTTTCGAGGGAGTGGCGAGACCCAGTACTTC. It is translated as CASSFRGSGETQYF.